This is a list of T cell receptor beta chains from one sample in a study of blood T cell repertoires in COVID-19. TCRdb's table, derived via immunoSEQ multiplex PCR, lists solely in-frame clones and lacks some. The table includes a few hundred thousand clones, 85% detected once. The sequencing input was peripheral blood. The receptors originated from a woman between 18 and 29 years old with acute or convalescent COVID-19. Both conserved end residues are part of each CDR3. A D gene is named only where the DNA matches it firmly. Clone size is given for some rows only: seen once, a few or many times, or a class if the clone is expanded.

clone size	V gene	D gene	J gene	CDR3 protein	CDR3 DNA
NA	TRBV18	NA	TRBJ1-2	CASSPSGEHGYTF	TGTGCCAGCTCACCATCCGGGGAACATGGCTACACCTTC
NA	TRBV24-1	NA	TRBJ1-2	CATSDPTGRGYTF	TGTGCCACCAGTGATCCAACAGGGCGGGGCTACACCTTC
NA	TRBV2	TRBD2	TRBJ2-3	CASGTSLDTDTQYF	TGTGCCAGCGGGACTAGTTTGGACACAGATACGCAGTATTTT
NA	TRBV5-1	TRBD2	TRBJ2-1	CASSIGTSGGIPYNEQFF	TGCGCCAGCAGCATTGGGACTAGCGGGGGGATCCCCTACAATGAGCAGTTCTTC
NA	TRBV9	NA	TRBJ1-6	CASSVGGGSNSPLHF	TGTGCCAGCAGCGTAGGTGGCGGATCCAATTCACCCCTCCACTTT
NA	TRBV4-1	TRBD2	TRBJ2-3	CASSDEGLAGFTDTQYF	TGCGCCAGCAGCGATGAGGGACTAGCGGGATTTACAGATACGCAGTATTTT
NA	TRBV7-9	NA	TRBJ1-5	CASSLDEGRGNQPQHF	TGTGCCAGCAGCTTAGATGAAGGGAGGGGCAATCAGCCCCAGCATTTT
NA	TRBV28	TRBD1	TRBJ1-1	CASRTGGAGGSEAFF	TGTGCCAGCAGGACAGGGGGCGCGGGTGGGTCTGAAGCTTTCTTT
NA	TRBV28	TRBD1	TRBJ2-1	CASSLSRDRAINEQFF	TGTGCCAGCAGTTTGTCTCGGGACAGGGCCATAAATGAGCAGTTCTTC
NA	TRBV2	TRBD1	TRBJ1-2	CASTNPGTEYYGYTF	TGTGCCAGCACCAACCCTGGGACAGAATACTATGGCTACACCTTC
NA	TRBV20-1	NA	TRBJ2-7	CSAGWSLF	TGCAGTGCCGGGTGGTCCCTCTTC
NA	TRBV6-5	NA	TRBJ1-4	CASSYAPTQKLFF	TGTGCCAGCAGTTACGCGCCGACTCAAAAACTGTTTTTT
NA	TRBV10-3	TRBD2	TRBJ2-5	CAIRGSGVQETQYF	TGTGCCATCAGGGGTAGCGGGGTTCAAGAGACCCAGTACTTC
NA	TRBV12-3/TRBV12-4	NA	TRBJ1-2	CASSLEGDYGYTF	TGTGCCAGCAGCCTCGAGGGGGACTATGGCTACACCTTC
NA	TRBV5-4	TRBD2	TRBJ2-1	CASSWAGGNNEQFF	TGTGCCAGCAGCTGGGCGGGGGGTAACAATGAGCAGTTCTTC
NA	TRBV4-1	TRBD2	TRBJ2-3	CASSQGGERGGPTDTQYF	TGCGCCAGCAGCCAAGGTGGTGAGCGGGGGGGCCCCACAGATACGCAGTATTTT
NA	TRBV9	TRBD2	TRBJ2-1	CASSVARTSGRSEQFF	TGTGCCAGCAGCGTAGCTCGGACTAGCGGGAGATCTGAGCAGTTCTTC
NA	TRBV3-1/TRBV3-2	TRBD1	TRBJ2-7	CASSLVGQGYEQYF	TGTGCCAGCAGCCTAGTGGGACAGGGCTACGAGCAGTACTTC
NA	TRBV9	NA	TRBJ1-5	CASSVEGVSNQPQHF	TGTGCCAGCAGCGTAGAGGGGGTTAGCAATCAGCCCCAGCATTTT
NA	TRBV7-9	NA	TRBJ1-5	CASSPLTGMSNQPQHF	TGTGCCAGCAGCCCCCTCACAGGGATGAGCAATCAGCCCCAGCATTTT
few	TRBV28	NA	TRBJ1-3	CASSPRGGRRGNTIYF	TGTGCCAGCAGTCCGAGAGGGGGTCGGCGTGGAAACACCATATATTTT
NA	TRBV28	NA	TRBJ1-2	CASSSPGAPYGYTF	TGTGCCAGCAGCTCCCCAGGGGCCCCTTATGGCTACACCTTC
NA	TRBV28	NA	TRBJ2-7	CASSRSYEQYF	TGTGCCAGCAGTCGCTCCTACGAGCAGTACTTC
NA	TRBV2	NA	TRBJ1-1	CASSLARGDRDAELNTEAFF	TGTGCCAGCAGTCTCGCCCGCGGGGATAGGGACGCCGAATTGAACACTGAAGCTTTCTTT
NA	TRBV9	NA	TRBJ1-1	CASSIRNRRTEAFF	TGTGCCAGCAGCATTCGGAACAGGAGAACTGAAGCTTTCTTT
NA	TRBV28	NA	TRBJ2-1	CASSYNRAMGNEQFF	TGTGCCAGCAGTTATAACAGGGCTATGGGCAATGAGCAGTTCTTC
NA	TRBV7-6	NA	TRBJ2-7	CASSPPKGVDPYEQYF	TGTGCCAGCAGCCCCCCCAAGGGAGTCGACCCCTACGAGCAGTACTTC
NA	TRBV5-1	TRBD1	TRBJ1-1	CASSRDSTDTEAFF	TGCGCCAGCAGCAGGGACAGTACGGACACTGAAGCTTTCTTT
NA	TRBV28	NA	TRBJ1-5	CASSLVFGVGTRVNQPQHF	TGTGCCAGCAGTTTAGTTTTTGGTGTCGGGACAAGGGTCAATCAGCCCCAGCATTTT
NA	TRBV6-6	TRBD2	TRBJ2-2	CASSPRGGLKYAGELFF	TGTGCCAGCAGTCCACGGGGGGGCCTCAAGTACGCCGGGGAGCTGTTTTTT
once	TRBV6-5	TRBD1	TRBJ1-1	CASRGTGAHPEAFF	TGTGCCAGCAGGGGGACAGGCGCCCACCCTGAAGCTTTCTTT
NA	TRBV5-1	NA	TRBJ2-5	CASSLEEGETQYF	TGCGCCAGCAGCTTGGAGGAGGGGGAGACCCAGTACTTC
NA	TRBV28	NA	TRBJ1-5	CASRDGDTNQPQHF	TGTGCCAGCAGGGATGGGGACACCAATCAGCCCCAGCATTTT
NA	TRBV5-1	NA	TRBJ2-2	CASSFTGGTGELFF	TGCGCCAGCAGCTTCACGGGTGGAACCGGGGAGCTGTTTTTT
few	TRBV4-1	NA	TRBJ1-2	CASSQDIGARNYGYTF	TGCGCCAGCAGCCAAGATATAGGGGCGCGGAACTATGGCTACACCTTC
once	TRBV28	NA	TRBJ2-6	CASSPIRLAPTLSGANVLTF	TGTGCCAGCAGTCCGATCCGATTAGCCCCAACGCTCTCTGGGGCCAACGTCCTGACTTTC
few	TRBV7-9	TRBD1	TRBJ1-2	CASSLAGPRGRDGYTF	TGTGCCAGCAGCTTAGCGGGCCCGAGGGGGCGGGATGGCTACACCTTC
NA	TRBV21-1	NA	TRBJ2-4	CASSKTGLRLKGDEWAKNIQYF	TGTGCCAGCAGCAAAACGGGCTTACGGTTAAAAGGGGATGAGTGGGCCAAAAACATTCAGTACTTC
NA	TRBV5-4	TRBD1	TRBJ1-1	CASQGAPRFTEAFF	TGTGCCAGCCAGGGGGCGCCCCGCTTCACTGAAGCTTTCTTT
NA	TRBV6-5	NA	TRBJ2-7	CASSSLGSAEGYEQYF	TGTGCCAGCAGTTCCTTAGGGTCAGCGGAGGGTTACGAGCAGTACTTC
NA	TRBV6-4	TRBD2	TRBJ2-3	CASSASGEADTQYF	TGTGCCAGCAGTGCTAGCGGGGAGGCAGATACGCAGTATTTT